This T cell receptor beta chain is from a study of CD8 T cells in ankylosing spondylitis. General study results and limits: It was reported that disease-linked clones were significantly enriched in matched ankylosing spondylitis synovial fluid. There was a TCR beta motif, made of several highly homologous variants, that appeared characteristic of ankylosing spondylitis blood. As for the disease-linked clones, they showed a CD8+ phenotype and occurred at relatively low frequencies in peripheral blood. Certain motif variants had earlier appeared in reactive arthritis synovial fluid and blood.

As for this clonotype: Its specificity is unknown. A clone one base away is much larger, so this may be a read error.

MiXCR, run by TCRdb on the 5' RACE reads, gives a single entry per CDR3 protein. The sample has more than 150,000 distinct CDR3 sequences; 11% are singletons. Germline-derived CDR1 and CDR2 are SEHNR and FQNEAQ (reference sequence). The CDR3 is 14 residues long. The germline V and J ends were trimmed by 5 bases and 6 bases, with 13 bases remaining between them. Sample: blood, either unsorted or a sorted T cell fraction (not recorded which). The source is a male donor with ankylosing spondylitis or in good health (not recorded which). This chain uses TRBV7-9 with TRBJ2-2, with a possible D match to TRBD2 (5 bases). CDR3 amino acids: CASSTPGDAGELFF. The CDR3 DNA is TGTGCCAGCAGCACTCCCGGGGATGCCGGGGAGCTGTTTTTT.